The T cell receptor beta chain under discussion was sequenced for a study of shared clonotypes between healthy human individuals. Study-wide background: Each donor had three CD4 naive, three CD4 memory, two CD8 naive and one CD8 memory plate. Study-wide points: Memory subsets had estimated richness that was generally smaller than that of naive subsets. Measured sharing among donors was expected to vary with sequencing depth. Some naive CD4 clonotypes, 4.5% to 5.5%, turned up in common across four donors.

Naive CD8 cells lacked CD45RO and underwent positive selection for CCR7, leaving out terminally differentiated effector memory CD45RA+ cells. To note about this clone: Its antigen is as yet unknown.

The CDR3 spans 12 residues. Trimming cost V 10 bases and J 3 bases, with 13 bases left between them. Germline loops: CDR1 SGHAT, CDR2 FQNNGV. Libraries were prepared by immunoSEQ multiplex PCR; TCRdb keeps only in-frame clonotypes and omits some of them. The top ten hold about 0.22% of the sample, which has fewer than 850,000 clones, 90% to 98% seen once. The receptor was derived from a man aged 30 to 39 in good health. The sample taken for sequencing was naive CD8+ T cells sorted from blood. V usage is TRBV11-2 and J usage is TRBJ2-7, with a possible D match to TRBD1 (5 bases). Written as DNA, the CDR3 is TGTGCCACTTCCCTGGGGCACTACGAGCAGTACTTC. It codes for CATSLGHYEQYF.